The next 17 T cell receptor gamma chains were all read from a single sample in a study of Vδ1+ human thymocytes. Study results and caveats: In the thymus, TRG and TRD repertoires looked highly polyclonal with Gaussian CDR3 lengths.

Their antigens are not known. Extracted RNA was reverse transcribed into cDNA. The CDR3 regions were amplified by multiplex PCR from V-gene primers to a constant-region primer. TCRdb called clones from the multiplex PCR reads again using CATT. Of 30,000 to 45,000 gamma-chain clones in the sample, just over 20% were seen once. Sample: Vdelta1+ gamma-delta thymocytes from the thymus. Indicated subset: FACS-sorted CD3+ TCRalphabeta- TCRVdelta1+ TCRVdelta2- thymocytes. The receptor source for this set is a girl under three years old who had congenital heart surgery.

This clone was seen more than once but under ten times. The chain has TRGV9 and TRGJ1 or TRGJ2. The germline V gene has CDR1 GITISATS and CDR2 ISYDGTV (reference sequence). V trimming: 3 bases; J trimming: 8 bases; junction bases outside the gene matches: 4. CDR3 size: 11 residues. CDR3 amino acids: CALWEWDKKLF. The DNA of the CDR3 is TGTGCCTTGTGGGAGTGGGATAAGAAACTCTTT.

Turning to this clone: The same CDR3 is also encoded by other DNA sequences in this sample. The chain links TRGV3 to TRGJ1 or TRGJ2. The trim removed 0 bases at V and 7 bases at J, leaving 6 bases unmatched. Germline V lookup: CDR1 VTNTFY, CDR2 YDVSTARD (reference sequence). The CDR3 is made up of 13 amino acids. The CDR3 loop is CATWDRPHYKKLF. CDR3 bases: TGTGCCACCTGGGACAGGCCTCACTATAAGAAACTCTTT.

The chain is built from TRGV2 and TRGJ1 or TRGJ2. The CDR3 has 13 residues. In germline, CDR1 is EGSNGY, CDR2 YDSYNSKV. Trimming removed 0 bases from V and 16 bases from J; junction bases left unmatched: 15. In nucleotides, the CDR3 is TGTGCCACCTGGGACGGGGATAATCAGAACATTCTCTTT. Translation: CATWDGDNQNILF.

In this sample, this clone turned up a few times. This chain links TRGV2 with TRGJ1 or TRGJ2. Per the germline V gene, CDR1 is EGSNGY and CDR2 is YDSYNSKV. Trimming at V came to 9 bases and at J to 6 bases, leaving 14 bases not matched to a gene. This CDR3 is built from 13 residues. CDR3 in amino acids: CATQSSGRYKKLF. CDR3 sequence (DNA): TGTGCCACCCAGTCATCAGGTCGTTATAAGAAACTCTTT.

Of note for this clone: The sample contains more than one DNA sequence encoding this CDR3. This chain connects TRGV9 to TRGJ1 or TRGJ2. The CDR3 has 12 amino acids. Germline trimming cut 5 bases from V and 4 bases from J; bases unmatched to any gene: 5. Germline V gives CDR1 GITISATS, CDR2 ISYDGTV (reference sequence). DNA for the CDR3: TGTGCCTTGTGGGTATCGTATTATAAGAAACTCTTT. It specifies CALWVSYYKKLF.

This clone was seen more than once but under ten times. The rearrangement joins TRGV4 to TRGJ1 or TRGJ2. V gave up 3 bases and J gave up 3 bases; unmatched junction bases: 11. This CDR3 is 15 amino acids long. CDR1 EGSTGY and CDR2 YDSYTSSV come from the germline V gene. CDR3 region: CATWDSPPSYYKKLF. The CDR3 bases are TGTGCCACCTGGGATAGCCCCCCCTCTTATTATAAGAAACTCTTT.

With regard to this clone: Its ends do not fully match the called genes, so a read error is possible. The chain employs TRGV3 and TRGJ1 or TRGJ2. CDR3 length: 14 amino acids. CDR1 VTNTFY and CDR2 YDVSTARD come from the germline V gene (reference sequence). The CDR3 protein is CATWGRFLGYKKLF. The CDR3 DNA sequence: TGTGCCACCTGGGGCAGGTTCCTTGGGTATAAGAAACTCTTT.

The chain links TRGV3 to TRGJ1 or TRGJ2. CDR1 is VTNTFY and CDR2 is YDVSTARD in the germline V gene (reference sequence). With 3 bases clipped from V and 8 bases from J, the junction kept 13 bases outside the gene matches. The CDR3 covers 14 residues. In DNA, the CDR3 is TGTGCCACCTGGGACGGAGCCTCAACGGATAAGAAACTCTTT. Translating it yields CATWDGASTDKKLF.

This clone was recorded a few times. The chain has TRGV8 and TRGJ1 or TRGJ2. Losses at the gene ends were 3 bases for V and 14 bases for J; bases not matched to a gene: 10. From germline, CDR1 is VENAVY and CDR2 YDSYNSRV. The CDR3 is 11 amino acids. For the CDR3, the DNA is TGTGCCACCTGGGATCAACCGGGGGAACTCTTT. Translation: CATWDQPGELF.

This clone has a handful of counts. V usage is TRGV2 and J usage is TRGJ1 or TRGJ2. J gave up 7 bases and V 4 bases, and 7 bases lay outside the gene matches. The CDR3 totals 12 residues. Per germline, CDR1 EGSNGY and CDR2 YDSYNSKV. CDR3 nucleotide sequence: TGTGCCACCTGGGAGGTAGGGTATAAGAAACTCTTT. Translated: CATWEVGYKKLF.

This clone appeared a few times. The rearrangement links TRGV3 to TRGJ1 or TRGJ2. Germline assignment: CDR1 VTNTFY and CDR2 YDVSTARD (reference sequence). The V segment lost 0 bases and the J segment 7 bases; nucleotides outside the gene matches: 12. The CDR3 runs to 15 residues. CDR3 region: CATWDRAQRWYKKLF. The CDR3 region has the DNA TGTGCCACCTGGGACAGGGCTCAAAGATGGTATAAGAAACTCTTT.

The chain carries TRGV3 and TRGJ1 or TRGJ2. Germline CDR1 and CDR2: VTNTFY and YDVSTARD (reference sequence). With 4 bases clipped from V and 3 bases from J, the junction kept 3 bases outside the gene matches. The CDR3 has 12 amino acids. This chain's CDR3 is CATWEIYYKKLF. DNA for the CDR3: TGTGCCACCTGGGAAATTTATTATAAGAAACTCTTT.

As concerns this clone: Other DNA sequences within the sample encode an identical CDR3. This chain connects TRGV4 to TRGJP2. The trim removed 0 bases at V and 5 bases at J, leaving 6 bases unmatched. This CDR3 region has 15 residues. Looked up from germline, CDR1 is EGSTGY and CDR2 is YDSYTSSV. The CDR3 is CATWDGLGSDWIKTF. CDR3 nucleotides: TGTGCCACCTGGGATGGGCTTGGAAGTGATTGGATCAAGACGTTT.

This chain links TRGV3 with TRGJ1 or TRGJ2. Germline loops: CDR1 VTNTFY, CDR2 YDVSTARD (reference sequence). The trim removed 0 bases at V and 5 bases at J, leaving 7 bases unmatched. This CDR3 comprises 14 residues. The CDR3 is CATWDRPYNYKKLF. The CDR3 DNA sequence: TGTGCCACCTGGGACAGGCCGTACAATTATAAGAAACTCTTT.

V and J are TRGV9 and TRGJP2. The CDR3 runs to 11 residues. CDR1 GITISATS and CDR2 ISYDGTV come from the germline V gene (reference sequence). V was pared by 3 bases and J by 17 bases, with 9 bases of the junction left unmatched. In DNA, the CDR3 is TGTGCCTTGTGGGAGTCCCGGGGGAAGACGTTT. Residues: CALWESRGKTF.

As concerns this clone: A read error may be the cause here, since a much bigger clone is one base away. The chain has TRGV8 and TRGJP2. The junction had 2 bases not matched to a gene; V was cut back by 4 bases and J by 0 bases. CDR3 length: 14 residues. CDR1 is VENAVY, CDR2 YDSYNSRV, per germline. The CDR3 sequence: CATWEHSSDWIKTF. The DNA of the CDR3 is TGTGCCACCTGGGAACATAGTAGTGATTGGATCAAGACGTTT.

This chain connects TRGV3 to TRGJ1 or TRGJ2. There are 11 residues in the CDR3. V trimming: 3 bases; J trimming: 12 bases; junction bases outside the gene matches: 8. From germline, CDR1 is VTNTFY and CDR2 YDVSTARD (reference sequence). CDR3 residues: CATWDHKRKLF. CDR3 DNA: TGTGCCACCTGGGACCACAAGAGGAAACTCTTT.